This TCR beta chain is from a study of shared clonotypes between healthy human individuals. Germline V gives CDR1 GTSNPN, CDR2 SVGIG (reference sequence). CDR3 length equals 15 residues. Germline trimming cut 0 bases from V and 5 bases from J; bases unmatched to any gene: 4. The split of CD4+ cells yielded CD45RA+ naive and CD45RA-negative memory subsets. Concerning this clone itself: Its antigen is undetermined. Other nucleotide sequences in the sample specify the same CDR3.

Repertoires were generated with immunoSEQ multiplex PCR, while TCRdb's copy carries only in-frame clones and drops some. The sample gives over a million clones, under 80% of which show up once; roughly 1.4% is in the top ten. Findings and limits, study-wide: Sequencing depth was expected to affect clonotype sharing among donors. Blood alone was sampled, and tissue repertoires likely differ.

V is TRBV30 and J is TRBJ1-5, with 10 bases lining up with TRBD1. The receptor was derived from a man between 18 and 35 years old in good health. Sequencing input: memory CD4+ T cells sorted from blood. Noted subset: CD45RA-negative fraction. Here the CDR3 DNA reads TGTGCCTGGAGTGTGCGGGACAGGGGTGATCAGCCCCAGCATTTT. This sequence encodes CAWSVRDRGDQPQHF.